This T cell receptor beta chain was recorded in a study of T cell repertoires in cytomegalovirus infection. In the study overall: Matching HLA type and CMV infection were both indicated by public TCR beta signatures.

TCRdb redid the calling of the reads with MiXCR, one entry per CDR3 protein. The sample contains around 740,000 distinct CDR3 sequences, 35% of which appear only once. V shed 7 bases and J shed 8 bases, with 12 bases lying between them. CDR1 is LNHDA and CDR2 is SQIVND in the germline V gene (reference sequence). This CDR3 has 13 amino acids. Study-wide points: Within the response measured ex vivo, HLA-C-restricted CMV-specific TCR beta clonotypes were dominant. Cumulative public TCR beta family frequency identified carriers of CMV plus the relevant HLA.

In regard to this clonotype: Its antigen is undetermined.

Sequenced: PBMCs. This chain joins TRBV19 and TRBJ1-6; the D gene is possibly TRBD1 (6 bases). The TCR comes from a human donor in good health (CMV status not recorded). Some clones in this sample may be carry-over from other donors' samples. Written as DNA, the CDR3 is TGTGCCAGTACCTGGACAGCCGATTCACCCCTCCACTTT. This sequence encodes CASTWTADSPLHF.